This T cell receptor (beta chain) was captured by sequencing in a study of blood T cell repertoires in COVID-19. Study-level background: The United States, Italy and Spain provided the acute and convalescent COVID-19 samples. T cells, B-cell-depleted T cells, or PBMCs provided the cDNA or gDNA that served as material.

The authors' processing: For nucleated cells, counts were estimated from reference gene primer amplification. TCRdb keeps only in-frame clones here, not all; method: immunoSEQ multiplex PCR. D and trimming were read from the DNA, whereas the V and J calls and clone size are those reported in that table. Among fewer than 150,000 clones, approximately 81% were seen once, and the ten largest hold roughly an eighth. The CDR3 loop spans 16 amino acids. Germline CDR1 reads SGHVS; CDR2 reads FQNEAQ. The trim removed 5 bases at V and 6 bases at J, leaving 14 bases unmatched. This chain joins TRBV7-8 and TRBJ2-7; TRBD1 aligns across 9 bases. The specimen sequenced was peripheral blood. The TCR originated in a human donor in a cohort sampled during active COVID-19. The CDR3 DNA sequence: TGTGCCAGCAGCCCGGGACAGGGAGAGTTGAAAGGCGAGCAGTACTTC. This gives the protein CASSPGQGELKGEQYF.